Shown below are 24 T cell receptor beta chains from a single sample sequenced in a study of blood T cells in healthy people across ages. The use of a sample-barcoded 5' primer and a J-beta primer mix characterized a second PCR of roughly 6 to 11 cycles. TCRdb analysed the 5' RACE reads with MiXCR anew, one entry per CDR3 protein. The data contain around 1,700,000 distinct CDR3 sequences, approximately 28% of them singletons. Specimen: blood. These TCRs come from a woman in her twenties or thirties in good health.

About this clonotype itself: A much bigger clone sits one base away, suggesting this may be a read error. V is TRBV29-1 and J is TRBJ1-1; D gene uncertain. Per the germline V gene, CDR1 is SQVTM and CDR2 is ANQGSEA. The CDR3 runs to 14 residues. The ends were cut back, 7 bases at V and 1 base at J, with 16 bases in the middle. The CDR3 region is CSDDWRRPNTEAFF. As DNA, the CDR3 is TGCAGCGATGATTGGAGGCGGCCGAACACTGAAGCTTTCTTT.

CDR3 sequence reads: CSARDSTSGTDTQYF. For the CDR3, the DNA is TGCAGTGCTAGAGACTCGACTAGCGGCACAGATACGCAGTATTTT. V gene TRBV20-1 combines with J gene TRBJ2-3; 8 bases are a match to TRBD2. The CDR3 loop spans 15 amino acids. Germline V gene lookup returns CDR1 DFQATT and CDR2 SNEGSKA (reference sequence). Trimming removed 0 bases from V and 1 base from J; junction bases left unmatched: 3.

The table lists this clonotype with a few counts. The chain recombines TRBV19 with TRBJ1-5, with TRBD1 identical over 7 bases. Germline CDR1 LNHDA, CDR2 SQIVND (reference sequence). Trimming cost V 3 bases and J 2 bases; bases outside gene matches: 10. The CDR3 runs to 17 residues. The CDR3 here is CASSIGTEHGGNQPQHF. In nucleotides, the CDR3 is TGTGCCAGTAGTATTGGGACAGAACACGGCGGCAATCAGCCCCAGCATTTT.

This clonotype showed up many times. V and J are TRBV29-1 and TRBJ1-2, with 10 bases aligning to TRBD1. Trimming cost V 7 bases and J 2 bases; bases outside gene matches: 10. Germline V lookup: CDR1 SQVTM, CDR2 ANQGSEA. The CDR3 is made up of 15 amino acids. CDR3 nucleotides: TGCAGCGGATACCGGGACAGGGGCCCCAACTATGGCTACACCTTC. This codes for CSGYRDRGPNYGYTF.

The chain couples TRBV20-1 to TRBJ1-2, with 7 positions matching TRBD1. Trimming removed 6 bases from V and 4 bases from J; junction bases left unmatched: 8. Germline V lookup: CDR1 DFQATT, CDR2 SNEGSKA (reference sequence). This CDR3 contains 13 residues. This chain's CDR3 is CSATRGLGYGYTF. The CDR3, as DNA: TGCAGTGCCACAAGGGGGCTCGGCTATGGCTACACCTTC.

The chain recombines TRBV5-1 with TRBJ2-7; 10 nucleotides agree with TRBD2. The CDR3 loop spans 15 amino acids. The J segment lost 7 bases and the V segment lost 4 bases, leaving 11 bases of the junction unmatched. Germline assignment: CDR1 SGHRS and CDR2 YFSETQ. In nucleotides, the CDR3 is TGCGCCAGCAGCAGTAGCGGGGGGACCCCTAGGGAGCAGTACTTC. Protein product: CASSSSGGTPREQYF.

This chain joins TRBV7-2 and TRBJ1-1; no definite D call. Germline values: CDR1 SGHTA, CDR2 FQGNSA. V was shortened by 5 bases and J by 8 bases, with 21 bases between the two germline ends. CDR3 length equals 15 residues. CDR3 in amino acids: CASSAGPQGTVEAFF. DNA for the CDR3: TGTGCCAGCAGCGCAGGACCCCAAGGCACTGTCGAAGCTTTCTTT.

This clonotype was recorded at least ten times. The chain joins TRBV29-1 to TRBJ2-7; either TRBD1 or TRBD2 may supply D (6 bases each). Germline CDR1 and CDR2: SQVTM and ANQGSEA. V was cut by 5 bases and J by 5 bases, with 19 bases left in between. The CDR3 consists of 14 residues. CDR3 sequence reads: CSVKQGSGFDEQYF. The CDR3 DNA sequence: TGCAGCGTTAAACAGGGTAGCGGATTCGACGAGCAGTACTTC.

V usage is TRBV4-1 and J usage is TRBJ2-7; 13 bases map to TRBD2. The germline V gene has CDR1 MGHRA and CDR2 YSYEKL. J gave up 5 bases and V 3 bases, and 7 bases lay outside the gene matches. This CDR3 has 16 amino acids. The CDR3, as DNA: TGCGCCAGCAGCCAGTCCGGGACTAGCGGGGCGGACGAGCAGTACTTC. Its translation is CASSQSGTSGADEQYF.

The table lists this clonotype with many counts. This chain joins TRBV6-5 and TRBJ1-2; 7 bases map to TRBD1. Losses at the gene ends were 5 bases for V and 4 bases for J; bases not matched to a gene: 7. The germline V gene has CDR1 MNHEY and CDR2 SVGAGI. The length of the CDR3 is 14 residues. The CDR3 protein is CASSETGTVYGYTF. The CDR3 coding sequence is TGTGCCAGCAGTGAAACCGGGACAGTCTATGGCTACACCTTC.

The J gene is TRBJ2-2, the V gene TRBV12-3 or TRBV12-4; 14 positions match TRBD2. There are 14 residues in the CDR3. V was clipped by 5 bases and J by 8 bases; unmatched bases: 1. Here the CDR3 reads CASSGLAGGGELFF. The CDR3 coding sequence is TGTGCCAGCAGTGGACTAGCGGGGGGAGGGGAGCTGTTTTTT.

This clonotype was seen a few times. The genes are TRBV6-5 and TRBJ1-1; D uncertain. V lost 2 bases to trimming and J lost 8 bases, with 9 bases between them. This CDR3 is built from 12 residues. Germline loops: CDR1 MNHEY, CDR2 SVGAGI. The CDR3 DNA reads TGTGCCAGCAGTTACGACGGAATAGAAGCTTTCTTT. Translated: CASSYDGIEAFF.

This clonotype appeared a few times. The rearrangement uses TRBV9 and TRBJ2-1; TRBD1 aligns across 11 bases. The CDR3 is 16 amino acids. V lost 4 bases to trimming and J lost 7 bases; unmatched junction nucleotides: 10. In germline, CDR1 is SGDLS, CDR2 YYNGEE. The CDR3 DNA is TGTGCCAGCAGCCTGCAACCGGGACAGGGGGTGAATGAGCAGTTCTTC. It specifies CASSLQPGQGVNEQFF.

This clonotype was seen more than once but under ten times. V and J are TRBV15 and TRBJ2-3; TRBD2 aligns across 11 bases. V lost 3 bases to trimming and J lost 3 bases; unmatched junction nucleotides: 5. The germline CDR1 and CDR2 sequences are LNHNV and YYDKDF (reference sequence). This CDR3 is built from 16 residues. The CDR3 bases are TGTGCCACCAGCAGCTATAGCGGGAGGGATACAGATACGCAGTATTTT. Translated, it gives CATSSYSGRDTDTQYF.

This clonotype was picked up many times. V gene TRBV7-3 combines with J gene TRBJ2-1; no clear D. The ends were cut back, 5 bases at V and 0 bases at J, with 5 bases in the middle. Looked up from germline, CDR1 is SGHTA and CDR2 is FQGTGA. This CDR3 is 13 amino acids long. The DNA of the CDR3 is TGTGCCAGCAGCCTTAGCTCCTACAATGAGCAGTTCTTC. Translated, it gives CASSLSSYNEQFF.

The chain links TRBV12-3 or TRBV12-4 to TRBJ2-3; 12 bases align to TRBD1. Unmatched junction bases numbered 10, after V lost 5 bases and J lost 7 bases. This CDR3 spans 16 amino acids. The CDR3 nucleotides are TGTGCCAGCAGTGACGGGACAGGGGGCGCGAAAAATACGCAGTATTTT. Translating gives CASSDGTGGAKNTQYF.

This clonotype showed up many times. This chain uses TRBV12-3 or TRBV12-4 with TRBJ2-1; D is undetermined. This CDR3 region has 13 residues. Trimming removed 8 bases at V and 7 bases at J, with 15 bases between. The CDR3 loop is CASGFSLGNEQFF. The CDR3 region has the DNA TGTGCCAGCGGATTTTCCCTGGGAAATGAGCAGTTCTTC.

This clonotype was observed a few times. This chain uses TRBV3-1 with TRBJ2-1; no reliable D call. V gave up 1 base and J gave up 9 bases, with 7 bases separating them. CDR1 LGHDT and CDR2 YNNKEL come from the germline V gene (reference sequence). This CDR3 is 12 amino acids long. The CDR3 is CASSQGSIEQFF. CDR3 bases: TGTGCCAGCAGCCAAGGCTCGATTGAGCAGTTCTTC.

This chain connects TRBV20-1 to TRBJ2-7; TRBD2 agrees at 8 bases. V dropped 2 bases and J dropped 4; count of bases not matched to a gene: 13. The length of the CDR3 is 16 residues. Germline lookup yields CDR1 DFQATT and CDR2 SNEGSKA (reference sequence). CDR3 DNA sequence: TGCAGTGCTAGACAATCCGGGCGGGGGGCCGGATACGAGCAGTACTTC. It yields the protein CSARQSGRGAGYEQYF.

J is TRBJ2-3 and V is TRBV5-1; TRBD2 matches 8 bases. The V segment lost 4 bases and the J segment 0 bases; nucleotides outside the gene matches: 7. The CDR3 has 16 residues. Germline lookup yields CDR1 SGHRS and CDR2 YFSETQ. Here the CDR3 DNA reads TGCGCCAGCAGCAAAACTAGCGGTACTAGCACAGATACGCAGTATTTT. This codes for CASSKTSGTSTDTQYF.

This clonotype was found many times. The V gene is TRBV5-1, the J gene TRBJ2-7; D tentatively fits TRBD1 or TRBD2 (5 bases each). The V end was cut by 1 base, the J end by 5 bases, with 22 bases between. Per the germline V gene, CDR1 is SGHRS and CDR2 is YFSETQ. The CDR3 runs 17 residues. Here the CDR3 reads CASSLYNVRGDGNEQYF. In DNA, the CDR3 is TGCGCCAGCAGCTTGTACAACGTACGGGGCGATGGAAACGAGCAGTACTTC.

This clonotype was observed a handful of times. This chain joins TRBV18 and TRBJ2-5; D possibly corresponds to TRBD1 (5 bases). V lost 2 bases and J lost 5, with 15 bases in between. The CDR3 spans 15 residues. From germline, CDR1 is KGHSH and CDR2 LQKENI. Here the CDR3 reads CASSPTRTPGETQYF. The CDR3 bases are TGTGCCAGCTCACCAACCCGGACACCCGGCGAGACCCAGTACTTC.

The rearrangement uses TRBV20-1 and TRBJ2-1; D might be TRBD1 (5 bases). CDR3 length: 13 residues. With 6 bases removed from V and 7 bases from J, the gap between germline ends came to 16 bases. Germline values: CDR1 DFQATT, CDR2 SNEGSKA (reference sequence). The CDR3 loop reads CSAGGRADNEQFF. DNA of the CDR3: TGCAGTGCAGGTGGCAGGGCTGATAATGAGCAGTTCTTC.

This clonotype was detected a few times. A clone one base away is much larger, so this may be a read error. The rearrangement joins TRBV20-1 to TRBJ2-7; D gene uncertain. Between the trimmed V and J ends, which lost 4 bases and 7 bases, there was a span of 17 bases. The CDR3 runs to 13 residues. From germline, CDR1 is DFQATT and CDR2 SNEGSKA (reference sequence). As DNA, the CDR3 is TGCAGTGCTATGCCGGAAATTGGCAATGAGCAGTACTTC. Translated: CSAMPEIGNEQYF.